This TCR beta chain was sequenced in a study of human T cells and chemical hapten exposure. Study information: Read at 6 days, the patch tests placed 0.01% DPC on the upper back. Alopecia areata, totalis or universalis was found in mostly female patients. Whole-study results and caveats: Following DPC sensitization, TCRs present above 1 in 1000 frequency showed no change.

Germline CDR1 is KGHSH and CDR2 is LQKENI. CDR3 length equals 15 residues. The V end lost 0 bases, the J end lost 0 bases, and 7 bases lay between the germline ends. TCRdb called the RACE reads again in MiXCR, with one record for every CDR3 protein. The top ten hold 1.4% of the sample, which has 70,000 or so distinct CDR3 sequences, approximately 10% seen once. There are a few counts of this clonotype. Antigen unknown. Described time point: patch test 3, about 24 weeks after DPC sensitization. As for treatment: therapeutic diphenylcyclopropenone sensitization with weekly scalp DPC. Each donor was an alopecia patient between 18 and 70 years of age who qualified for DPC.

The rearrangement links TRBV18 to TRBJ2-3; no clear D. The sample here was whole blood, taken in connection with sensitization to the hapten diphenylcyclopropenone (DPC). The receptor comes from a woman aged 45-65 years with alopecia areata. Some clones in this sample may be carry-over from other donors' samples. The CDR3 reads CASSPPVGSTDTQYF. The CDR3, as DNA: TGTGCCAGCTCACCACCGGTCGGTAGCACAGATACGCAGTATTTT.